This T cell receptor beta chain was captured by sequencing in a study of blood T cell repertoires in COVID-19. Study overall: The United States, Italy and Spain supplied acute and convalescent COVID-19 samples. T cells, B-cell-depleted T cells, or PBMCs supplied cDNA or gDNA.

Under the authors' procedure: The assay estimated nucleated cells by amplifying reference gene primers. Some clones are missing from TCRdb's copy, which holds only in-frame ones; the method was immunoSEQ multiplex PCR. V, J and clone size reflect that table, while D and trimming were determined from the DNA. The sample records 30,000 to 50,000 clones, over 80% being singletons. With 3 bases removed from V and 7 bases from J, the gap between germline ends came to 9 bases. Germline V lookup: CDR1 LNHDA, CDR2 SQIVND (reference sequence). The CDR3 runs to 12 residues. The rearrangement joins TRBV19 to TRBJ2-5; D is possibly TRBD2 (5 bases). The clonotype originates from a woman in her twenties or thirties in a cohort sampled during active COVID-19. The sample consisted of peripheral blood. The CDR3: CASSINGGTQYF. DNA of the CDR3: TGTGCCAGTAGTATCAACGGAGGGACCCAGTACTTC.